The T cell receptor (beta chain) under discussion was sequenced for a study of PD-L1 blockade in urothelial cancer. Study summary: In the mid-2010s, patients got going on atezolizumab, taking 1,200 mg intravenously every 3 weeks. Patients' prior chemotherapy regimens numbered 0 to 3.

Indicated time point: pretreatment peripheral blood. A total of 1 to 8 samples per patient were collected pretreatment and on-treatment. The assay was immunoSEQ multiplex PCR, and TCRdb's table has in-frame clones only and misses some. Among about 88,000 clones listed, 70% to 90% were seen once. The CDR3 has 17 residues. Germline V gives CDR1 WNHNN, CDR2 SYGVQD (reference sequence). V lost 3 bases to trimming and J lost 4 bases; unmatched junction nucleotides: 12. This chain connects TRBV10-1 to TRBJ2-7; 10 bases match TRBD2. This clonotype was sampled from an elderly woman with urothelial cancer. The sequencing used PBMCs, collected around atezolizumab (anti-PD-L1) treatment. CDR3 in DNA: TGCGCCAGCAGTGACGGCCTCGGACTAGCGGCCTCATACGAGCAGTACTTC. Protein sequence: CASSDGLGLAASYEQYF.